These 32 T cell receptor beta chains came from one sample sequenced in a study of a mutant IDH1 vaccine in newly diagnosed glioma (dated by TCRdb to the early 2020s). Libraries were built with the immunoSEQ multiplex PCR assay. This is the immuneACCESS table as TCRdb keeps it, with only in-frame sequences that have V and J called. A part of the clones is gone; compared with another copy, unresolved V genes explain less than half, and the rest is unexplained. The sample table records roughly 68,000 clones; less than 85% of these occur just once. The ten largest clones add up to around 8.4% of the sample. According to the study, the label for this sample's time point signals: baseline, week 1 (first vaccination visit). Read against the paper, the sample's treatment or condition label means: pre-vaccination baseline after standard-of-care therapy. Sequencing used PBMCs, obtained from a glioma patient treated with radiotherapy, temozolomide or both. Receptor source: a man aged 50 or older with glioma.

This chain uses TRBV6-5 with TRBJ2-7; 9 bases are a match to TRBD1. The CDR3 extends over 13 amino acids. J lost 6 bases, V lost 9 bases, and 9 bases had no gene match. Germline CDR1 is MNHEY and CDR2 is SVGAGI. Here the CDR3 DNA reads TGTGCCAGTACCCGAGACAGGGGGGGCGAGCAGTACTTC. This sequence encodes CASTRDRGGEQYF.

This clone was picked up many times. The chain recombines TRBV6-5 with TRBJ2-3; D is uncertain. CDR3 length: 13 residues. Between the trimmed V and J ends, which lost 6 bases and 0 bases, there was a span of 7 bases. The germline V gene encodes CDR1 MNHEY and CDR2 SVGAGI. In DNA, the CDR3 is TGTGCCAGCAGACGAGAGAGCACAGATACGCAGTATTTT. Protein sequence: CASRRESTDTQYF.

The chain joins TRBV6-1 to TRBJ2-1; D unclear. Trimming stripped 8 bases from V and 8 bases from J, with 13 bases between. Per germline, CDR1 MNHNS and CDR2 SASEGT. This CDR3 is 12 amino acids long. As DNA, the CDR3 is TGTGCCAGCGGGCCCCGTGGCCATGAGCAGTTCTTC. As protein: CASGPRGHEQFF.

The DNA of the CDR3 is TGTGCCAGCAGCCCCCCGACCCGGTCCTACGAGCAGTACTTC. This encodes CASSPPTRSYEQYF. The genes are TRBV7-2 and TRBJ2-7; no clear D. The CDR3 sequence is 14 residues long. CDR1 is SGHTA, CDR2 FQGNSA, per germline. Trimming cost V 5 bases and J 1 base, with 12 bases left between them. The full variable domain, completed using reference TRBV7-2 and TRBJ2-7, is GAGVSQSPSNKVTEKGKDVELRCDPISGHTALYWYRQSLGQGLEFLIYFQGNSAPDKSGLPSDRFSAERTGGSVSTLTIQRTQQEDSAVYLCASSPPTRSYEQYFGPGTRLTVT.

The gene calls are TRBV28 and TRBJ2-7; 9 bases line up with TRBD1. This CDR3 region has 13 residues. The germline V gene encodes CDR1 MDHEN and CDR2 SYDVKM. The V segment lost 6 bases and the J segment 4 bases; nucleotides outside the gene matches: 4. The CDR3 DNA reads TGTGCCAGCAGACCAGGACAGGGGTACGAGCAGTACTTC. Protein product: CASRPGQGYEQYF.

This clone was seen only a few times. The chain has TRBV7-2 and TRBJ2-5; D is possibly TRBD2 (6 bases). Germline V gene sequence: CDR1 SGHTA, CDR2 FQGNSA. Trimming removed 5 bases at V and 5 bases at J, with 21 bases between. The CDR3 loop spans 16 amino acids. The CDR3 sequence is CASSRRDGYVTETQYF. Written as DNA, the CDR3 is TGTGCCAGCAGCCGGCGGGACGGTTACGTGACGGAGACCCAGTACTTC.

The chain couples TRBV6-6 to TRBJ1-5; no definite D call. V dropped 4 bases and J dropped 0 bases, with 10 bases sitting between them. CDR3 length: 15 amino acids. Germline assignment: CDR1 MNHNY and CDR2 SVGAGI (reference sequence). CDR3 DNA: TGTGCCAGCAGTTGGGGAACATATAGCAATCAGCCCCAGCATTTT. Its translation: CASSWGTYSNQPQHF.

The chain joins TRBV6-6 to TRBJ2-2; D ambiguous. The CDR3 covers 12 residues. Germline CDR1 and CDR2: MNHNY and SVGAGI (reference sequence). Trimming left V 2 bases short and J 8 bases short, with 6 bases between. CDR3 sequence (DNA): TGTGCCAGCAGTTACGTGGTTGGGGAGCTGTTTTTT. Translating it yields CASSYVVGELFF.

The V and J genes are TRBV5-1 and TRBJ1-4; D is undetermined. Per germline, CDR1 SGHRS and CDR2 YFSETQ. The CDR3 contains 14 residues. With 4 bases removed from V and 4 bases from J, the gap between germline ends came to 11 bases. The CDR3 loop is CASSLDGLNEKLFF. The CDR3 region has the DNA TGCGCCAGCAGCCTGGACGGCCTTAATGAAAAACTGTTTTTT.

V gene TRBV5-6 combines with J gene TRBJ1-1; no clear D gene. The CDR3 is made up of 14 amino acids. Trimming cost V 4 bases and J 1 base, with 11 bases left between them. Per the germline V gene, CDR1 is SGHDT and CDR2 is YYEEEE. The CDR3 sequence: CASSRWIGNTEAFF. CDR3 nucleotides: TGTGCCAGCAGCCGCTGGATAGGGAACACTGAAGCTTTCTTT.

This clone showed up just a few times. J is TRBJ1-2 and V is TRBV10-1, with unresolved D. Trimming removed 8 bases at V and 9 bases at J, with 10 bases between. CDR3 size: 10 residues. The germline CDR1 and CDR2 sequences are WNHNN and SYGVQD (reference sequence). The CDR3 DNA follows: TGCGCCAGCCCTCTCCCTCGCTACACCTTC. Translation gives CASPLPRYTF.

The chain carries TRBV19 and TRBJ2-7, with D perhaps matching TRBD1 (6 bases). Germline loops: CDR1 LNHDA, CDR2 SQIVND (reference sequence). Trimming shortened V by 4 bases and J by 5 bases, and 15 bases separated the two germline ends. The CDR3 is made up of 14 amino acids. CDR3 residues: CASSRQEFSDEQYF. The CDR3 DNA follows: TGTGCCAGTAGTAGACAGGAATTTTCGGACGAGCAGTACTTC.

DNA of the CDR3: TGCGCCAGCAGCCAAGACCCCTCTGTATTACAGAGGGGGGAAAAACTGTTTTTT. Residues: CASSQDPSVLQRGEKLFF. The chain carries TRBV4-3 and TRBJ1-4; a weak D match, TRBD1 (6 bases). The CDR3 covers 18 residues. The germline CDR1 and CDR2 sequences are LGHNA and YSLEER. Deletions cut 0 bases from V and 8 bases from J, with 22 bases between.

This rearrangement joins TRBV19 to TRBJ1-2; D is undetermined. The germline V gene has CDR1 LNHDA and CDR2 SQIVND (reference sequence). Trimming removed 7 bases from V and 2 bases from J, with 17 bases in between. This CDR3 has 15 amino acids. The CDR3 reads CASTHRGSDNYGYTF. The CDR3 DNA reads TGTGCCAGTACCCATCGAGGCAGTGACAACTATGGCTACACCTTC.

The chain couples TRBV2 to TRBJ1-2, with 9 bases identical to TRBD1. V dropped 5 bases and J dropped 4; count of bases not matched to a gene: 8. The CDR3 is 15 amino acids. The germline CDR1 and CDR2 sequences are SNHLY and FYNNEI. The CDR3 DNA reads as TGTGCCAGCAGTCCCCGACAGGGGGATCCCTATGGCTACACCTTC. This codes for CASSPRQGDPYGYTF.

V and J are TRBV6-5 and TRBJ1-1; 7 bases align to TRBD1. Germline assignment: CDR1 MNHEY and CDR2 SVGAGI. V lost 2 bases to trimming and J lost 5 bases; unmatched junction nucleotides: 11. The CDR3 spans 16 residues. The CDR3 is CASSYQLTGRGTEAFF. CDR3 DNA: TGTGCCAGCAGTTACCAATTGACAGGGCGAGGAACTGAAGCTTTCTTT.

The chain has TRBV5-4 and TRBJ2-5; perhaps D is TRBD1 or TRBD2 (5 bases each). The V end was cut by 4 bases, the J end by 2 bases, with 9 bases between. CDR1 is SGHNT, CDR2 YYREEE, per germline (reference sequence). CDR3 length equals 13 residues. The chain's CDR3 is CASSRDLQETQYF. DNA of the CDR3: TGTGCCAGCAGCCGGGACCTTCAAGAGACCCAGTACTTC.

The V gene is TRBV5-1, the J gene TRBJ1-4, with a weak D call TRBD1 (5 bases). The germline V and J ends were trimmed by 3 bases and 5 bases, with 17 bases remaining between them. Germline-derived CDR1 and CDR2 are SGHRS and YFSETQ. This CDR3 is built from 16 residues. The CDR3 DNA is TGCGCCAGCAGCTCGGTATCCAGGGACTCGAATGAAAAACTGTTTTTT. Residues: CASSSVSRDSNEKLFF.

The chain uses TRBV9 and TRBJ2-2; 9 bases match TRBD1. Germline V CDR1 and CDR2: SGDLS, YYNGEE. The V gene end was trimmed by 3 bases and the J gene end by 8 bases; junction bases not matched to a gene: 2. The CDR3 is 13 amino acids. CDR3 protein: CASSDRGRGELFF. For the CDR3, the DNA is TGTGCCAGCAGCGACAGGGGGCGGGGGGAGCTGTTTTTT.

The CDR3, as DNA: TGTGCCTGGAAGATGGAGACAGGGGGGCCCTACGAGCAGTACTTC. It translates to CAWKMETGGPYEQYF. The chain links TRBV30 to TRBJ2-7, with 9 bases identical to TRBD1. The germline V gene has CDR1 GTSNPN and CDR2 SVGIG (reference sequence). This CDR3 is 15 amino acids long. V lost 4 bases, J lost 2 bases, and 9 bases stayed unmatched. The whole variable domain, remainder taken from reference TRBV30 and TRBJ2-7, is SQTIHQWPATLVQPVGSPLSLECTVEGTSNPNLYWYRQAAGRGLQLLFYSVGIGQISSEVPQNLSASRPQDRQFILSSKKLLLSDSGFYLCAWKMETGGPYEQYFGPGTRLTVT.

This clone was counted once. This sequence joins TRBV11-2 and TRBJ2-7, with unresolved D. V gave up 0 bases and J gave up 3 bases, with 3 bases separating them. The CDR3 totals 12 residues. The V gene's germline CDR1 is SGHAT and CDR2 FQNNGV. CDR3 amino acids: CASSLEGYEQYF. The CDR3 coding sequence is TGTGCCAGCAGCTTAGAAGGCTACGAGCAGTACTTC.

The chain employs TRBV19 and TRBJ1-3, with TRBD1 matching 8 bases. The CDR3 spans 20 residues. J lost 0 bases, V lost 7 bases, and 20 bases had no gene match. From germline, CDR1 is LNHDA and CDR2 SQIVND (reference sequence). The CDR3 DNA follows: TGTGCCAGTACTCGATCCGGGACAGGTAATACCCATCTCTCTGGAAACACCATATATTTT. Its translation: CASTRSGTGNTHLSGNTIYF. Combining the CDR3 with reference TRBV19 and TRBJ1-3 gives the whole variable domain DGGITQSPKYLFRKEGQNVTLSCEQNLNHDAMYWYRQDPGQGLRLIYYSQIVNDFQKGDIAEGYSVSREKKESFPLTVTSAQKNPTAFYLCASTRSGTGNTHLSGNTIYFGEGSWLTVV.

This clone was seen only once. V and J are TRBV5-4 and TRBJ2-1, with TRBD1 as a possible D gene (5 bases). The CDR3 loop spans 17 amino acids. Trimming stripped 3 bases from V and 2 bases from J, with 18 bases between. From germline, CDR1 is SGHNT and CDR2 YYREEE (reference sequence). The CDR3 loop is CASSYPWGQGTYNEQFF. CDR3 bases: TGTGCCAGCAGCTACCCGTGGGGTCAGGGAACCTACAATGAGCAGTTCTTC.

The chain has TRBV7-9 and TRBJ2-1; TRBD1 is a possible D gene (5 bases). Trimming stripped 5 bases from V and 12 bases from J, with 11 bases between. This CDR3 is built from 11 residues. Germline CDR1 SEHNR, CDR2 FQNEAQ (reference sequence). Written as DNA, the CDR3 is TGTGCCAGCAGCCCTGGGGCAGGGCAGTTCTTC. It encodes CASSPGAGQFF.

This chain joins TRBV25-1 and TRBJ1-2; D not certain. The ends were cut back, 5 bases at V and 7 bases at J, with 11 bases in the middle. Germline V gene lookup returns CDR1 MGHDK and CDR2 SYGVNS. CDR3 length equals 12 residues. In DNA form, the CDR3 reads TGTGCCAGCAGTCAGCGCGTTGGTGGCTACACCTTC. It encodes CASSQRVGGYTF.

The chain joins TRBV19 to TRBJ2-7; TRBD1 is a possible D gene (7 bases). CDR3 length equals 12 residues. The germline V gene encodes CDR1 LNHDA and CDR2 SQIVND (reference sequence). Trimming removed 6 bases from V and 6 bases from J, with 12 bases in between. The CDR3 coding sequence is TGTGCCAGTAGCCTCAGGGGGGTCGAGCAGTACTTC. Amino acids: CASSLRGVEQYF.

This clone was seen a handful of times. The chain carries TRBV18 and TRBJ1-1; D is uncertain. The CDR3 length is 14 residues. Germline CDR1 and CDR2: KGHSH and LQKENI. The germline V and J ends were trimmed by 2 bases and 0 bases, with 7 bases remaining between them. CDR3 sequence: CASSPAGMNTEAFF. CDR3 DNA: TGTGCCAGCTCACCAGCGGGGATGAACACTGAAGCTTTCTTT.

The CDR3 nucleotides are TGTGCCAGTAGCCCAGGGACAGGAGAGACCCAGTACTTC. Translated, it gives CASSPGTGETQYF. V gene TRBV19 combines with J gene TRBJ2-5; 8 positions match TRBD1. This CDR3 is 13 amino acids long. Germline V gene sequence: CDR1 LNHDA, CDR2 SQIVND (reference sequence). Unmatched junction bases numbered 4, after V lost 6 bases and J lost 4 bases.

The CDR3 loop is CASSYRRGLEQYF. Written as DNA, the CDR3 is TGTGCCAGCAGTTACCGACGGGGTCTGGAGCAGTACTTC. The chain carries TRBV6-5 and TRBJ2-7; D may be TRBD2 (5 bases). Trimming cost V 2 bases and J 7 bases, with 12 bases left between them. This CDR3 contains 13 residues. Germline V gene lookup returns CDR1 MNHEY and CDR2 SVGAGI.

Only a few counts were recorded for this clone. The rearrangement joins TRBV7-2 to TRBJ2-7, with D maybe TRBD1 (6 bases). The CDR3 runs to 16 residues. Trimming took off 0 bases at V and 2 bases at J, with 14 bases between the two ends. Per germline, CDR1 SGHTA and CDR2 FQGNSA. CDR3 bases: TGTGCCAGCAGCTTAGCGGAAACAGGGCGCCCCTACGAGCAGTACTTC. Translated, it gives CASSLAETGRPYEQYF. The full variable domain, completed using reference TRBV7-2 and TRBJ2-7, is GAGVSQSPSNKVTEKGKDVELRCDPISGHTALYWYRQSLGQGLEFLIYFQGNSAPDKSGLPSDRFSAERTGGSVSTLTIQRTQQEDSAVYLCASSLAETGRPYEQYFGPGTRLTVT.

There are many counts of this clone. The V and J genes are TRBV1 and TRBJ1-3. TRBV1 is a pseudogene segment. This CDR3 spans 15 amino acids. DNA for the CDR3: TGCACCAGCAGCCAAGATTGCTCCTCTGGAAACACCATATATTTT. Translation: CTSSQDCSSGNTIYF.

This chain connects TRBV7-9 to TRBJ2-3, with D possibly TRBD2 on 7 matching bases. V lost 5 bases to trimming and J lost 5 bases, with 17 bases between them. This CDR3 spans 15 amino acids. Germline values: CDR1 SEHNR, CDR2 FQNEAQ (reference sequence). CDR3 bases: TGTGCCAGCAGCCTTCCGGGGGGCGAGAAAGATACGCAGTATTTT. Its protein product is CASSLPGGEKDTQYF.